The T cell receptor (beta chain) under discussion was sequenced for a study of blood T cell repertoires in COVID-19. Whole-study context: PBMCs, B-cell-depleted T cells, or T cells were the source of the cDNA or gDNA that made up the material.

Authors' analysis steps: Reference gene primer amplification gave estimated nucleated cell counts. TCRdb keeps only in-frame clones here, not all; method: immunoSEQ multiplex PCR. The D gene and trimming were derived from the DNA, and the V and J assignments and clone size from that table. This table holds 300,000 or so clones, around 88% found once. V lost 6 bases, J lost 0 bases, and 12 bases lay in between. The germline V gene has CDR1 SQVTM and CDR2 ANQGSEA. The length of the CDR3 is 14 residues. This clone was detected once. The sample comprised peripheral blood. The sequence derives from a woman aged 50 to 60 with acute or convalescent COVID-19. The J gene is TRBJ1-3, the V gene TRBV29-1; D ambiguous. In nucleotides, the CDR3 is TGCAGCGTCGGATTTAGCCGCTCTGGAAACACCATATATTTT. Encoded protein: CSVGFSRSGNTIYF.